Presented here are 27 T cell receptor beta chains from one specimen sequenced in a study of breast tumors, draining lymph nodes, adjacent tissues. MiXCR, applied by TCRdb to the multiplex PCR reads, yields one record per CDR3 protein. This table holds 20,000 to 30,000 distinct CDR3 sequences, under 30% found once. Sample: breast tumor tissue. These receptors all come from a female donor with breast cancer. Some clones in this sample may be carry-over from other donors' samples.

This clonotype showed up many times. V usage is TRBV27 and J usage is TRBJ2-2; D is ambiguous. V lost 3 bases and J lost 4, with 3 bases in between. Germline-derived CDR1 and CDR2 are MNHEY and SMNVEV (reference sequence). The CDR3 is made up of 12 amino acids. The CDR3 bases are TGTGCCAGCAGTTTTTCCACCGGGGAGCTGTTTTTT. Translating gives CASSFSTGELFF.

In this sample, this clonotype turned up many times. The rearrangement links TRBV9 to TRBJ2-1; TRBD2 matches 11 bases. The CDR3 is made up of 14 amino acids. V was clipped by 3 bases and J by 5 bases; unmatched bases: 1. CDR1 SGDLS and CDR2 YYNGEE come from the germline V gene. CDR3 DNA sequence: TGTGCCAGCAGCGGACTAGCGGGACACAATGAGCAGTTCTTC. Translation: CASSGLAGHNEQFF. The full variable domain, its missing parts supplied by reference TRBV9 and TRBJ2-1, is DSGVTQTPKHLITATGQRVTLRCSPRSGDLSVYWYQQSLDQGLQFLIQYYNGEERAKGNILERFSAQQFPDLHSELNLSSLELGDSALYFCASSGLAGHNEQFFGPGTRLTVL.

Within the sample, this clonotype is medium-sized. This chain links TRBV10-3 with TRBJ2-1; D remains unclear. The germline gives CDR1 ENHRY, CDR2 SYGVKD. V was pared by 4 bases and J by 6 bases, with 10 bases between. The CDR3 is made up of 13 amino acids. The DNA for the CDR3 is TGTGCCATCAGTGGGAGTCTGTCCAATGAGCAGTTCTTC. It yields the protein CAISGSLSNEQFF.

This clonotype was seen many times. The chain recombines TRBV7-9 with TRBJ1-3, with a tentative D call TRBD1 (5 bases). Per the germline V gene, CDR1 is SEHNR and CDR2 is FQNEAQ (reference sequence). The CDR3 loop spans 14 amino acids. V lost 7 bases and J lost 2, with 12 bases in between. In DNA form, the CDR3 reads TGTGCCAGCACGTGGGGCTCCCCTGGAAACACCATATATTTT. Its protein is CASTWGSPGNTIYF.

This clonotype was recorded a few times. The V and J genes are TRBV5-1 and TRBJ1-1; D ambiguous. V lost 5 bases and J 0 bases, leaving 11 bases between the germline ends. Per the germline V gene, CDR1 is SGHRS and CDR2 is YFSETQ. The CDR3 has 14 amino acids. In DNA form, the CDR3 reads TGCGCCAGCAGAAGTAGCCTAATGAACACTGAAGCTTTCTTT. This codes for CASRSSLMNTEAFF.

V usage is TRBV11-2 and J usage is TRBJ2-5; D is undetermined. The germline CDR1 and CDR2 sequences are SGHAT and FQNNGV. The CDR3 is made up of 11 amino acids. V was cut by 5 bases and J by 7 bases, with 8 bases left in between. The CDR3 DNA sequence: TGTGCCAGCAGCGCCTTGGGGACCCAGTACTTC. It encodes CASSALGTQYF.

This clonotype was picked up many times. The CDR3 bases are TGTGCCAGCGTTCCGGGACAGGGAGGATCACCCCTCCACTTT. Translation gives CASVPGQGGSPLHF. The chain joins TRBV7-8 to TRBJ1-6, with TRBD1 identical over 9 bases. V lost 8 bases and J lost 10; bases outside the gene matches: 9. CDR1 and CDR2 from the germline V gene are SGHVS and FQNEAQ. This CDR3 has 14 residues.

This clonotype was picked up many times. This chain joins TRBV30 and TRBJ1-6; D perhaps matches TRBD1 (5 bases). CDR3 length equals 15 residues. Trimming stripped 3 bases from V and 7 bases from J, with 16 bases between. Germline V CDR1 and CDR2: GTSNPN, SVGIG (reference sequence). The CDR3 DNA is TGTGCCTGGAGGCCCGGGCAGGGAGGCAATTCACCCCTCCACTTT. Translation: CAWRPGQGGNSPLHF.

As concerns this clonotype: Just one base apart from a much larger clone, this may be a read error. The gene calls are TRBV11-3 and TRBJ2-7; D is uncertain. The CDR3 consists of 13 residues. Trimming cost V 5 bases and J 6 bases, with 14 bases left between them. Germline V CDR1 and CDR2: SGHNT, YENEEA. The CDR3 region has the DNA TGTGCCAGCAGCGCGCAGACTGGCCGCGAGCAGTACTTC. It specifies CASSAQTGREQYF.

There are many counts of this clonotype. This chain links TRBV5-5 with TRBJ2-7; tentative D call: TRBD2 (6 bases). CDR1 is SGHKS, CDR2 YYEKEE, per germline (reference sequence). V gave up 2 bases and J gave up 2 bases, with 14 bases separating them. The CDR3 contains 15 residues. CDR3 sequence: CASSFVGTEAYEQYF. As DNA, the CDR3 is TGTGCCAGCAGCTTCGTTGGGACTGAAGCCTACGAGCAGTACTTC.

The chain combines TRBV28 with TRBJ1-5, with 8 bases lining up with TRBD1. The CDR3 totals 15 residues. From germline, CDR1 is MDHEN and CDR2 SYDVKM. The junction had 5 bases not matched to a gene; V was cut back by 0 bases and J by 7 bases. This CDR3 is CASSLWQGAFQPQHF. In DNA form, the CDR3 reads TGTGCCAGCAGTTTATGGCAGGGGGCTTTCCAGCCCCAGCATTTT.

V usage is TRBV9 and J usage is TRBJ2-5; 12 nucleotides align to TRBD1. The V and J ends lost 6 bases and 5 bases, in that order; junction bases with no gene match: 17. Germline CDR1 is SGDLS and CDR2 is YYNGEE. The CDR3 loop spans 18 amino acids. CDR3 loop: CASTYGTGTGGLPETQYF. For the CDR3, the DNA is TGTGCCAGCACCTATGGAACCGGGACAGGGGGCCTCCCGGAGACCCAGTACTTC.

The J gene is TRBJ1-1, the V gene TRBV4-1, with unresolved D. The CDR3 totals 13 residues. V lost 0 bases to trimming and J lost 4 bases, with 6 bases between them. Germline V gene sequence: CDR1 MGHRA, CDR2 YSYEKL. CDR3 residues: CASSQDGLTEAFF. The DNA of the CDR3 is TGCGCCAGCAGCCAAGACGGACTCACTGAAGCTTTCTTT.

This clonotype appeared a few times. The chain recombines TRBV7-8 with TRBJ1-1; TRBD1 is a possible D gene (5 bases). Germline V gene lookup returns CDR1 SGHVS and CDR2 FQNEAQ. The CDR3 extends over 12 amino acids. Trimming removed 5 bases from V and 7 bases from J, with 11 bases in between. Here the CDR3 DNA reads TGTGCCAGCAGCCCATGGGGCGGTGAAGCTTTCTTT. This codes for CASSPWGGEAFF.

This clonotype was seen repeatedly, ten times or more. This chain links TRBV9 with TRBJ2-2; weak D call: TRBD2 (5 bases). V was pared by 0 bases and J by 4 bases, with 13 bases between. In germline, CDR1 is SGDLS, CDR2 YYNGEE. This CDR3 is built from 16 residues. The CDR3 region has the DNA TGTGCCAGCAGCGTAGATGGGAGAGTGGGCACCGGGGAGCTGTTTTTT. Its protein is CASSVDGRVGTGELFF.

This clonotype was found many times. The chain links TRBV2 to TRBJ2-1; D call uncertain. Germline V CDR1 and CDR2: SNHLY, FYNNEI. The CDR3 has 16 amino acids. V was trimmed by 3 bases and J by 0 bases, leaving 12 bases between them. CDR3 amino acids: CASSETRWSSYNEQFF. In DNA form, the CDR3 reads TGTGCCAGCAGTGAGACCCGCTGGAGCTCCTACAATGAGCAGTTCTTC. Full variable domain (outside the CDR3, taken from reference TRBV2 and TRBJ2-1): EPEVTQTPSHQVTQMGQEVILRCVPISNHLYFYWYRQILGQKVEFLVSFYNNEISEKSEIFDDQFSVERPDGSNFTLKIRSTKLEDSAMYFCASSETRWSSYNEQFFGPGTRLTVL.

Within the sample, this clonotype is medium-sized. In DNA form, the CDR3 reads TGTGCCAGCCGGGACGCCTCATCCTACAATGAGCAGTTCTTC. It yields the protein CASRDASSYNEQFF. V is TRBV6-1 and J is TRBJ2-1; perhaps D is TRBD1 or TRBD2 (5 bases each). CDR3 size: 14 residues. Trimming took off 8 bases at V and 1 base at J, with 12 bases between the two ends. Germline V gene lookup returns CDR1 MNHNS and CDR2 SASEGT.

This clonotype was detected many times. This sequence joins TRBV19 and TRBJ2-1, with 14 bases aligning to TRBD2. Trimming cost V 7 bases and J 10 bases; bases outside gene matches: 12. The CDR3 is 16 amino acids. Germline V gives CDR1 LNHDA, CDR2 SQIVND (reference sequence). For the CDR3, the DNA is TGTGCCAGTACCCCCACCGGGACTAGCGGGAGCGGCGAGCAGTTCTTC. Protein: CASTPTGTSGSGEQFF.

About this clonotype: At one boundary the junction diverges from the germline segment, which might be a read error. J is TRBJ2-1 and V is TRBV7-8; TRBD2 agrees at 11 bases. CDR1 is SGHVS, CDR2 FQNEAQ, per germline. There are 16 residues in the CDR3. CDR3 protein: CASSNGTSGSYNEQFF. The DNA for the CDR3 is TGCGCCAGCAGCAATGGGACTAGCGGCTCCTACAATGAGCAGTTCTTC.

In this sample, this clonotype turned up a few times. The chain uses TRBV6-1 and TRBJ1-5; 12 bases align to TRBD1. J gave up 5 bases and V 6 bases, and 5 bases lay outside the gene matches. The CDR3 loop spans 15 amino acids. CDR1 and CDR2 from the germline V gene are MNHNS and SASEGT. The chain's CDR3 is CASRRGQGADQPQHF. CDR3 coding DNA: TGTGCCAGCAGAAGGGGACAGGGGGCAGATCAGCCCCAGCATTTT.

As concerns this clonotype: At one end, the junction sequence differs from germline, possibly due to a read error. The V gene is TRBV5-1, the J gene TRBJ2-7, with TRBD2 matching 10 bases. The CDR3 runs to 15 residues. Germline assignment: CDR1 SGHRS and CDR2 YFSETQ. The CDR3 nucleotides read TGCGTCAGCAGCAGCGCTAGCGGGAGCAGCTACGAGCAGTACTTC. This sequence encodes CVSSSASGSSYEQYF.

This clonotype was detected many times. The chain joins TRBV5-1 to TRBJ1-4; D uncertain. V gave up 4 bases and J gave up 11 bases, with 18 bases separating them. Germline V lookup: CDR1 SGHRS, CDR2 YFSETQ. CDR3 size: 14 residues. CDR3 bases: TGCGCCAGCAGCGGGAGTCAGACCCCTGGCAAACTGTTTTTT. Its translation is CASSGSQTPGKLFF.

The V call is TRBV6-5, the J call TRBJ2-3, with D maybe TRBD2 (6 bases). Germline V lookup: CDR1 MNHEY, CDR2 SVGAGI. The V and J ends lost 6 bases and 8 bases respectively, with 15 bases between them. The CDR3 is 13 residues long. CDR3 nucleotide sequence: TGTGCCAGCAGAGGGACTCCAAGAGGTACGCAGTATTTT. As protein: CASRGTPRGTQYF.

This clonotype was seen repeatedly, ten times or more. This chain uses TRBV2 with TRBJ2-1; no reliable D call. CDR3 length equals 14 residues. Germline V CDR1 and CDR2: SNHLY, FYNNEI. V gave up 5 bases and J gave up 6 bases, with 14 bases separating them. In nucleotides, the CDR3 is TGTGCCAGCAGTTATCGACTGAGAGGCAATGAGCAGTTCTTC. It yields the protein CASSYRLRGNEQFF.

This clonotype came up many times. The CDR3 protein is CASSRQGNSDNEQFF. CDR3 nucleotides: TGCGCCAGCAGCCGTCAGGGGAATAGCGACAATGAGCAGTTCTTC. This sequence joins TRBV5-1 and TRBJ2-1; tentative D call: TRBD1 (6 bases). The CDR3 is 15 amino acids. Germline V gene data show CDR1 as SGHRS and CDR2 as YFSETQ. Trimming removed 4 bases from V and 5 bases from J, with 16 bases in between.

Notes on this clonotype: This may arise from a read error, as a much more abundant clone is one base away. The chain combines TRBV19 with TRBJ1-5; no reliable D call. From germline, CDR1 is LNHDA and CDR2 SQIVND (reference sequence). There are 17 residues in the CDR3. With 1 base removed from V and 2 bases from J, the gap between germline ends came to 15 bases. This chain's CDR3 is CASSIAPWAGGNQPQHF. CDR3 sequence (DNA): TGTGCCAGTAGTATAGCCCCTTGGGCCGGGGGCAATCAGCCCCAGCATTTT.

Details on this clonotype: A much larger clone is a single base away; this may be a read error. V gene TRBV3-1 combines with J gene TRBJ1-2, with D unclear. Between the trimmed V and J ends, which lost 8 bases and 1 base, there was a span of 14 bases. CDR1 and CDR2 (germline): LGHDT, YNNKEL (reference sequence). CDR3 length equals 14 residues. The CDR3: CASGSRADNYGYTF. The CDR3 DNA reads as TGTGCCAGCGGCTCCCGGGCCGATAACTATGGCTACACCTTC.